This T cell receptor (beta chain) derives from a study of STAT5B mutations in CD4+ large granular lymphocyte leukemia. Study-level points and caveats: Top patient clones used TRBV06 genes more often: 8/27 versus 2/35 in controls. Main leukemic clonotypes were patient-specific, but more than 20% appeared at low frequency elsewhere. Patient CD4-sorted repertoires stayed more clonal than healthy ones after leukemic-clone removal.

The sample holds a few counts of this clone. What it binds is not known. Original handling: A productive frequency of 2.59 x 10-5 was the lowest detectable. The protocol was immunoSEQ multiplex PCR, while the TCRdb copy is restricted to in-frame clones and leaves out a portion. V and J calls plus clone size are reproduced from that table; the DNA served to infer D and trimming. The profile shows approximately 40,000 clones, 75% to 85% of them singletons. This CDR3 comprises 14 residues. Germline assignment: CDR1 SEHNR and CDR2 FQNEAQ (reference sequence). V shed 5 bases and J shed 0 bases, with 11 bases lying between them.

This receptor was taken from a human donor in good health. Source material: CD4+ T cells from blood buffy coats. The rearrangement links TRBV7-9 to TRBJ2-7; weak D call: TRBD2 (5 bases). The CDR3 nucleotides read TGTGCCAGCAGCCCTGAGGGCCTCTCCTACGAGCAGTACTTC. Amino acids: CASSPEGLSYEQYF.